Listed here is a single TCR beta chain. The germline V gene has CDR1 SGHNT and CDR2 YYREEE (reference sequence). Unmatched junction bases numbered 6, after V lost 0 bases and J lost 5 bases. The CDR3 runs 16 residues. This entry belongs to a study of T cell responses to AZD1222 COVID-19 vaccine. Libraries were prepared by immunoSEQ multiplex PCR; TCRdb keeps only in-frame clonotypes and omits some of them. The sample includes some 100,000 clones, approximately 90% of them seen just once. J is TRBJ2-5 and V is TRBV5-4; 11 positions match TRBD2. The starting material was peripheral blood, obtained on day 0 of AZD1222 vaccination. This receptor was identified in an adult in good health. DNA for the CDR3: TGTGCCAGCAGCTTGGGTAGCGGGGGGGCTGGGGAGACCCAGTACTTC. This encodes CASSLGSGGAGETQYF.